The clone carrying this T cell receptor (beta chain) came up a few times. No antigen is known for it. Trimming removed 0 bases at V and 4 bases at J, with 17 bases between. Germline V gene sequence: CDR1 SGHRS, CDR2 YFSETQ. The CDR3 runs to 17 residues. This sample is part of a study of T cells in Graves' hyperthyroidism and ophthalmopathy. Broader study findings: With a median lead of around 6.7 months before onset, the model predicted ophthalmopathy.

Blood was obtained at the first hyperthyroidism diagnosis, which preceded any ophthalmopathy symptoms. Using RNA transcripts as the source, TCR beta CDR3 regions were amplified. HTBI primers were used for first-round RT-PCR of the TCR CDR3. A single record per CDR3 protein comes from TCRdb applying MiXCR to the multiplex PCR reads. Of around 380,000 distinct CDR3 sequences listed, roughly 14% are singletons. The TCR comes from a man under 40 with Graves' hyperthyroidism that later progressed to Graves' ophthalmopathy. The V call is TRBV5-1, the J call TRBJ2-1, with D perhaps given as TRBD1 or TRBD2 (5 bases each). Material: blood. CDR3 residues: CASSLEQLRGAYNEQFF. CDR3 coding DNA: TGCGCCAGCAGCTTGGAGCAGTTGAGGGGTGCATACAATGAGCAGTTCTTC.